This T cell receptor (beta chain) derives from a study of cytomegalovirus exposure and HLA in healthy donors. Broader study findings: Researchers left out some V segments, among them TRBV6-2 and TRBV6-3, as indistinguishable. No immune exposure information besides CMV serostatus was available.

As regards this clone: No antigen is known for it.

PCR employed 60 Vbeta and 13 Jbeta primers. Measured with immunoSEQ multiplex PCR; TCRdb has only the in-frame clones, and not every one. This sample has over 110,000 clones, with approximately 79% found just once. CDR1 and CDR2 (germline): SGHTA, FQGNSA. The ends lost 5 bases at V and 6 bases at J; junction bases unmatched: 4. The CDR3 has 14 residues. Sample: PBMCs. The sequence was collected from a young man in good health and CMV-seronegative. This chain links TRBV7-2 with TRBJ1-4; 9 bases align to TRBD1. The CDR3 DNA reads as TGTGCCAGCAGCCCCCGACAGGGGGATGAAAAACTGTTTTTT. Translation gives CASSPRQGDEKLFF.